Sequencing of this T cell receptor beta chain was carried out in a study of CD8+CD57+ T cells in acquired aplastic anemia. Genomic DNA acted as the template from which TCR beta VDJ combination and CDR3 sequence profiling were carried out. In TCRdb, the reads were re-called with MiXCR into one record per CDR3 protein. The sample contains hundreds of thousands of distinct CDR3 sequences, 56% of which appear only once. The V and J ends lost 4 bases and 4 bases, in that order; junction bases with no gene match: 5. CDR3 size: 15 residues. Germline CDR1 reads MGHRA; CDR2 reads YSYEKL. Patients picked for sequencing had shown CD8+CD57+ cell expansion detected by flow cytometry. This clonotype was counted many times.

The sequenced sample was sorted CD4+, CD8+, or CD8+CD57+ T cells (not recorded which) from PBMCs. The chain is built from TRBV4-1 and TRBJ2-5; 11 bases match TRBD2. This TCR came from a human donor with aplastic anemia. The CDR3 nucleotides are TGCGCCAGCAGCCCGGGACTAGCGGCGGGAGAGACCCAGTACTTC. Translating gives CASSPGLAAGETQYF.